This T cell receptor beta chain was profiled in a study of T cells in Graves' hyperthyroidism and ophthalmopathy. After removal of 6 bases from V and 4 bases from J, the junction contained 14 bases not matched to a gene. The length of the CDR3 is 16 residues. The germline V gene has CDR1 MDHEN and CDR2 SYDVKM. Whole-study results and caveats: A median about 6.2 months before onset, the model predicted ophthalmopathy. Within blood appeared most thyroid clonotypes that had expanded above 0.001.

Each person with ophthalmopathy scored at least 3 on the Clinical Activity Score, reached NOSPECS grade 4 or higher, and had been ill under 3 months. Lactation, pregnancy, other autoimmune disease or uncontrolled infection led to exclusion of patients. Researchers took RNA transcripts and amplified the TCR beta CDR3 regions from them. The HTBI primer set served for first-round RT-PCR of the TCR CDR3. TCRdb fed the multiplex PCR reads into MiXCR, producing one record per CDR3 protein. The repertoire includes hundreds of thousands of distinct CDR3 sequences, around a fifth of them detected once, and 39% sits in the top ten. There are many counts of this clonotype. What it binds is unknown.

The sample consisted of blood. V usage is TRBV28 and J usage is TRBJ1-2; 7 bases agree with TRBD1. This TCR came from a man in his fifties with Graves' ophthalmopathy. Here the CDR3 reads CASRRGEDRTIYGYTF. The DNA for the CDR3 is TGTGCCAGCAGACGTGGGGAGGACAGGACGATCTATGGCTACACCTTC.